This T cell receptor (beta chain) was identified during a study of identical twins. TCRdb analysed the 5' RACE reads with MiXCR anew, one entry per CDR3 protein. The data show under 900,000 distinct CDR3 sequences, about 12% seen once. Everyone who gave samples was a healthy Caucasian. This CDR3 spans 13 amino acids. Germline V gene data show CDR1 as SQVTM and CDR2 as ANQGSEA. V was pared by 7 bases and J by 7 bases, with 16 bases between. General study findings and limits: One should note that invariant MAIT and iNKT cells could partly confound zero-insertion analyses. The abundant beta clonotypes from cord blood had fewer insertions, and memory repertoires had none of this.

Concerning this clonotype: What it binds is not known. It may be a read error: a sequence one base away is much more abundant.

The sample was also reused in another study, on yellow fever vaccine responses in identical twins.

The J gene is TRBJ2-2, the V gene TRBV29-1; a possible D gene is TRBD1 (6 bases). This TCR was recovered from a woman in her late teens or twenties in good health. The specimen was PBMCs. CDR3 protein: CSGKQGLIGELFF. The DNA of the CDR3 is TGCAGCGGGAAACAGGGTTTGATCGGGGAGCTGTTTTTT.